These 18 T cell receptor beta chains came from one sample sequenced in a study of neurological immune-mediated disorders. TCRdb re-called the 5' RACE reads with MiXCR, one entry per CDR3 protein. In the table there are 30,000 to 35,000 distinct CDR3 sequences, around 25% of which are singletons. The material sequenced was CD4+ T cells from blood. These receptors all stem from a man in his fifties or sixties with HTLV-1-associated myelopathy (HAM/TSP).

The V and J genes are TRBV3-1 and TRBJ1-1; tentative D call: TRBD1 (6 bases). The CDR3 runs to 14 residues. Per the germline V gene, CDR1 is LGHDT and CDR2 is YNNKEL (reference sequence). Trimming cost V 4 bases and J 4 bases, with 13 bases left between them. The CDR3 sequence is CASSLQGFGTEAFF. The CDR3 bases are TGTGCCAGCAGCCTACAGGGCTTCGGCACTGAAGCTTTCTTT.

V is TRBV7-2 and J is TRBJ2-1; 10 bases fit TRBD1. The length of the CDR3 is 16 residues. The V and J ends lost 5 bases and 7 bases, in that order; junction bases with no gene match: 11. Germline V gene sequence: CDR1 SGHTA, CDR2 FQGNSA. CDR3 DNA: TGTGCCAGCAGCCCGTTCTGGACAGGGGGTCCTAATGAGCAGTTCTTC. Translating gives CASSPFWTGGPNEQFF.

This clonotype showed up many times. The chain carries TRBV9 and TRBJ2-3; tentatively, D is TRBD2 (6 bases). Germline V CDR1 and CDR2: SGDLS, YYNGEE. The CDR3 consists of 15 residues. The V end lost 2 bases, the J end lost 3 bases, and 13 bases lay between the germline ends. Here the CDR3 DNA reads TGTGCCAGCAGCGTTAGCGGAGGAAGGACAGATACGCAGTATTTT. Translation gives CASSVSGGRTDTQYF.

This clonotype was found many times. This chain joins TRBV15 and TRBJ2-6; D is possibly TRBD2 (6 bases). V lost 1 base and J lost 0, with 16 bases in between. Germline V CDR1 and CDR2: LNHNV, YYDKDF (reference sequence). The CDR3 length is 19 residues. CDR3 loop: CATSRARLATSSGANVLTF. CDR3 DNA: TGTGCCACCAGCAGAGCCCGGCTAGCGACGAGCTCTGGGGCCAACGTCCTGACTTTC.

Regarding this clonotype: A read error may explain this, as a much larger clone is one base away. For the CDR3, the DNA is TGTGCCAGCAGTTCCCTCGGCAGCGGGTCTAATTCACCCCTCCACTTT. Amino acid sequence: CASSSLGSGSNSPLHF. The gene calls are TRBV28 and TRBJ1-6; D ambiguous. Per germline, CDR1 MDHEN and CDR2 SYDVKM. The CDR3 consists of 16 residues. V shed 4 bases and J shed 6 bases, with 16 bases lying between them.

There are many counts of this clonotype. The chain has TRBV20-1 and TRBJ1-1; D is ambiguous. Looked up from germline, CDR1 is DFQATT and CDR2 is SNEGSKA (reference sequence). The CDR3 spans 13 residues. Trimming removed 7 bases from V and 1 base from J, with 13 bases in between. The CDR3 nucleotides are TGCAGTGGGGCCTTTAATAGGAACACTGAAGCTTTCTTT. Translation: CSGAFNRNTEAFF.

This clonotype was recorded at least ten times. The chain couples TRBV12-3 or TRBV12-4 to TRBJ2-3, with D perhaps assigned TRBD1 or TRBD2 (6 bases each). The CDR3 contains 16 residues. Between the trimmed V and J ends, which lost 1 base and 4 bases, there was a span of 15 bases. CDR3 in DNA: TGTGCCAGCAGTTTAGGTCCGGGGGCAGCTTCAGATACGCAGTATTTT. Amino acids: CASSLGPGAASDTQYF.

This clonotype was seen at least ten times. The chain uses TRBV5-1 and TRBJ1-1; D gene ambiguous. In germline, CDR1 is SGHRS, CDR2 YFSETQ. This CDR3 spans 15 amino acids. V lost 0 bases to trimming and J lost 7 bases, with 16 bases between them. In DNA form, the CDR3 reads TGCGCCAGCAGCTTGGATGGAAGCGGGTCGCGTGAAGCTTTCTTT. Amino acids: CASSLDGSGSREAFF.

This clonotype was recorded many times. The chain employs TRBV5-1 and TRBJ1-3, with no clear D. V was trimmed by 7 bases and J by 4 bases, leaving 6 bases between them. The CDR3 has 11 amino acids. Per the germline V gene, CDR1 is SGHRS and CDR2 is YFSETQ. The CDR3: CASRTGNTIYF. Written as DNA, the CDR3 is TGCGCCAGCCGGACCGGAAACACCATATATTTT.

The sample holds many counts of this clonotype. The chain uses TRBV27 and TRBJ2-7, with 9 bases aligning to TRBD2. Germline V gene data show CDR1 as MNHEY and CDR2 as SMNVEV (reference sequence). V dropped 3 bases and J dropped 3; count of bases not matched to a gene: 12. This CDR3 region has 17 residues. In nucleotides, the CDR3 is TGTGCCAGCAGTTTCCGACAGGCTAAGCGGGGGGACTACGAGCAGTACTTC. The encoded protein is CASSFRQAKRGDYEQYF.

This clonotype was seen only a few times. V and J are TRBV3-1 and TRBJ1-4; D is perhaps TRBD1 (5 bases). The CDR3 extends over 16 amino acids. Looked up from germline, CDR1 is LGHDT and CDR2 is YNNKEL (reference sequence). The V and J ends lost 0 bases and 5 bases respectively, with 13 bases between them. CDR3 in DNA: TGTGCCAGCAGCCAAGACCCCGGGACGGGGAATGAAAAACTGTTTTTT. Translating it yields CASSQDPGTGNEKLFF.

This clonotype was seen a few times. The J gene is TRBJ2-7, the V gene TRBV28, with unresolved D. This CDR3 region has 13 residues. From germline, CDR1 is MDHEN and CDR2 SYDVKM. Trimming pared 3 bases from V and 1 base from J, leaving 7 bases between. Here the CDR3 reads CASSFSLSYEQYF. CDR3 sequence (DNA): TGTGCCAGCAGTTTCTCTCTTTCCTACGAGCAGTACTTC.

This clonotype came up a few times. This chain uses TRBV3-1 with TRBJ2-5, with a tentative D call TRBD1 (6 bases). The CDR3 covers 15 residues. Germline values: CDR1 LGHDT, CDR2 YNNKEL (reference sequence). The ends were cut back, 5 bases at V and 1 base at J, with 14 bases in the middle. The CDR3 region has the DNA TGTGCCAGCAGCTCCCGGACAGAAGCCCAAGAGACCCAGTACTTC. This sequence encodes CASSSRTEAQETQYF.

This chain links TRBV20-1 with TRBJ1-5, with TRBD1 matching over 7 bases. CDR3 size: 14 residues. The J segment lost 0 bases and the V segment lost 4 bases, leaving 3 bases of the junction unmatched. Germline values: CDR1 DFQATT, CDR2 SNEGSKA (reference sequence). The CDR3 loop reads CSAMTGNSNQPQHF. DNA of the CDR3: TGCAGTGCTATGACAGGGAATAGCAATCAGCCCCAGCATTTT.

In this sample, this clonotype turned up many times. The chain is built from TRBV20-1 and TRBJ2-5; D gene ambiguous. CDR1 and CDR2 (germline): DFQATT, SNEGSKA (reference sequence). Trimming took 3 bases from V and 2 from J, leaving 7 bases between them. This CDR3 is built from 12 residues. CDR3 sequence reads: CSARPQQETQYF. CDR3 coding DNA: TGCAGTGCTAGGCCCCAGCAAGAGACCCAGTACTTC.

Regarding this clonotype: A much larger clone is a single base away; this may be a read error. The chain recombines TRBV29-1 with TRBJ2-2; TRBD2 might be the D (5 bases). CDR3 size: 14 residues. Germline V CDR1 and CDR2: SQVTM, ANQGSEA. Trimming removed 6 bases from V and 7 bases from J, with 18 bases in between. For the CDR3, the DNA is TGCAGCGTGGTTAAGCCCATCGGGAACGGGGAGCTGTTTTTT. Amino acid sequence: CSVVKPIGNGELFF.

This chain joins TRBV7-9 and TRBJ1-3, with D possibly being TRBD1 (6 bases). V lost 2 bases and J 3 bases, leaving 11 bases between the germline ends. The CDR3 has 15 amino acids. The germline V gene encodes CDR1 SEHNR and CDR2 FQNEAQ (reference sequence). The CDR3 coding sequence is TGTGCCAGCAGCTTAACGGGGGGGCTTGGAAACACCATATATTTT. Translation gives CASSLTGGLGNTIYF.

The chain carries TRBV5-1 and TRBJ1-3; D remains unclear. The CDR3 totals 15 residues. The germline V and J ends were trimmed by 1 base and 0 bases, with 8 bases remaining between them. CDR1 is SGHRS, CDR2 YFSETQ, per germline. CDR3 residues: CASSLLGNSGNTIYF. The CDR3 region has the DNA TGCGCCAGCAGCTTGCTCGGGAACTCTGGAAACACCATATATTTT.